The 23 T cell receptor beta chains below come from one sample, sequenced in a study of shared clonotypes between healthy human individuals. Sequenced by immunoSEQ multiplex PCR; TCRdb stores in-frame clones only, minus some. This sample yields roughly 640,000 clones, of which roughly 97% are seen a single time; 0.057% belongs to the top ten. The specimen was naive CD4+ T cells sorted from blood. The subset: CD45RA+ positively selected. The receptor source for this set is a young woman in good health.

J is TRBJ2-1 and V is TRBV4-2; 8 bases fit TRBD2. CDR1 and CDR2 (germline): LGHNA, YNFKEQ. The V segment lost 2 bases and the J segment 4 bases; nucleotides outside the gene matches: 10. The CDR3 totals 17 residues. The CDR3 DNA reads TGTGCCAGCAGCCAAACGACAGCGGGAGTAACGTACAATGAGCAGTTCTTC. Protein sequence: CASSQTTAGVTYNEQFF.

V usage is TRBV9 and J usage is TRBJ2-2; 8 bases are shared with TRBD1. The CDR3 contains 15 residues. Germline values: CDR1 SGDLS, CDR2 YYNGEE. J was trimmed by 6 bases and V by 0 bases; bases with no gene match: 4. The CDR3 DNA follows: TGTGCCAGCAGCGTAGTGGTACAGGGGGCCGGGGAGCTGTTTTTT. Its translation is CASSVVVQGAGELFF.

The chain links TRBV6-4 to TRBJ1-2, with D perhaps matching TRBD1 (5 bases). CDR1 is MRHNA, CDR2 SNTAGT, per germline. V shed 4 bases and J shed 8 bases, with 14 bases lying between them. This CDR3 has 13 residues. CDR3 coding DNA: TGTGCCAGCAGTGCCCGATCAGGGTACGGCTACACCTTC. Protein product: CASSARSGYGYTF.

The genes are TRBV6-5 and TRBJ2-5; 7 bases align to TRBD1. V gave up 8 bases and J gave up 5 bases; unmatched junction bases: 5. Germline CDR1 MNHEY, CDR2 SVGAGI. The length of the CDR3 is 12 residues. CDR3 amino acids: CASLGGLETQYF. The CDR3 DNA sequence: TGTGCCAGCTTAGGGGGCCTTGAGACCCAGTACTTC.

J is TRBJ2-3 and V is TRBV6-5, with 7 positions matching TRBD2. CDR3 length: 16 amino acids. With V trimmed by 0 bases and J by 3 bases, 6 bases remained unmatched. Per the germline V gene, CDR1 is MNHEY and CDR2 is SVGAGI. CDR3 in amino acids: CASSYSGGPLTDTQYF. As DNA, the CDR3 is TGTGCCAGCAGTTACTCGGGAGGGCCACTAACAGATACGCAGTATTTT.

A note on this clone: One end of the junction is discordant with germline, which a read error may explain. The chain combines TRBV28 with TRBJ2-7; D is undetermined. Per the germline V gene, CDR1 is MDHEN and CDR2 is SYDVKM. This CDR3 has 17 amino acids. The CDR3, as DNA: TGTGCCAGCAGCCATCCACCTTTGGCCTTGACGTCCTCCGAGCAGTACTTC. Translated, it gives CASSHPPLALTSSEQYF.

This clone was observed a single time. The rearrangement uses TRBV5-4 and TRBJ2-5; TRBD1 agrees at 8 bases. The DNA end favors TRBJ2-7, so the J call may be wrong. In germline, CDR1 is SGHNT, CDR2 YYREEE (reference sequence). The CDR3 is made up of 15 amino acids. The CDR3 DNA sequence: TGTGCCAGCAGCCCCGGCGGCAGGGGGCCGTACGAGCAGTACTTC. Its protein is CASSPGGRGPYEQYF.

The chain carries TRBV6-5 and TRBJ2-1; TRBD2 is a possible D gene (5 bases). The CDR3 runs to 14 residues. Trimming removed 1 base at V and 5 bases at J, with 9 bases between. Per the germline V gene, CDR1 is MNHEY and CDR2 is SVGAGI. CDR3 in DNA: TGTGCCAGCAGTTACTACGCGGGCCACAATGAGCAGTTCTTC. It is translated as CASSYYAGHNEQFF.

V usage is TRBV7-2 and J usage is TRBJ2-7; 10 bases fit TRBD2. In germline, CDR1 is SGHTA, CDR2 FQGNSA. J gave up 2 bases and V 5 bases, and 12 bases lay outside the gene matches. The CDR3 contains 17 residues. CDR3 DNA: TGTGCCAGCAGCGAGACAGCGACTAGCGGGTCTACCTACGAGCAGTACTTC. It is translated as CASSETATSGSTYEQYF.

The chain couples TRBV28 to TRBJ2-7; D is undetermined. The CDR3 runs 12 residues. Germline V gene lookup returns CDR1 MDHEN and CDR2 SYDVKM. V gave up 3 bases and J gave up 2 bases, with 5 bases separating them. CDR3 residues: CASSFHTYEQYF. The CDR3 coding sequence is TGTGCCAGCAGTTTCCACACCTACGAGCAGTACTTC.

This sequence joins TRBV11-2 and TRBJ2-3; 13 bases fit TRBD2. Germline V lookup: CDR1 SGHAT, CDR2 FQNNGV. J was trimmed by 2 bases and V by 3 bases; bases with no gene match: 8. The CDR3 is 18 amino acids. The CDR3 DNA follows: TGTGCCAGCAGCTTGGGGAGGACTAGCGGGAGTTTCACAGATACGCAGTATTTT. It specifies CASSLGRTSGSFTDTQYF.

The gene calls are TRBV28 and TRBJ2-7; TRBD1 agrees at 11 bases. CDR3 length: 15 residues. In germline, CDR1 is MDHEN, CDR2 SYDVKM. Trimming removed 4 bases from V and 3 bases from J; junction bases left unmatched: 5. CDR3 bases: TGTGCCAGCAGTTCAGCCGGGACAGGGGGCTACGAGCAGTACTTC. Amino acid sequence: CASSSAGTGGYEQYF.

V gene TRBV27 combines with J gene TRBJ2-3; D ambiguous. The CDR3 extends over 14 amino acids. Germline V gene lookup returns CDR1 MNHEY and CDR2 SMNVEV (reference sequence). V dropped 5 bases and J dropped 0 bases, with 9 bases sitting between them. For the CDR3, the DNA is TGTGCCAGCAGTAACTCAGCTAGCACAGATACGCAGTATTTT. Residues: CASSNSASTDTQYF.

The chain links TRBV15 to TRBJ2-2; D remains ambiguous. V was clipped by 5 bases and J by 13 bases, with 26 bases between them. CDR3 length: 16 amino acids. Germline V lookup: CDR1 LNHNV, CDR2 YYDKDF (reference sequence). The CDR3 loop is CATSPPLRATTPVLFF. DNA for the CDR3: TGTGCCACCAGCCCACCTCTCCGGGCTACCACCCCGGTGCTGTTTTTT.

The CDR3 loop is CASSLGDTGQETQYF. The CDR3 DNA follows: TGCGCCAGCAGCTTGGGAGACACCGGCCAAGAGACCCAGTACTTC. This rearrangement joins TRBV5-1 to TRBJ2-5; D unresolved. Deletions cut 0 bases from V and 1 base from J, with 10 bases between. Germline CDR1 is SGHRS and CDR2 is YFSETQ. The CDR3 contains 15 residues.

V gene TRBV2 combines with J gene TRBJ2-2, with 12 positions matching TRBD2. This CDR3 contains 17 residues. Germline CDR1 is SNHLY and CDR2 is FYNNEI. Germline trimming cut 6 bases from V and 0 bases from J; bases unmatched to any gene: 5. The CDR3 bases are TGTGCCAGCAGCGAGACTAGCGGGAGAGCGAACACCGGGGAGCTGTTTTTT. This encodes CASSETSGRANTGELFF.

V and J are TRBV7-2 and TRBJ1-2; D remains unclear. The germline gives CDR1 SGHTA, CDR2 FQGNSA. The ends were cut back, 5 bases at V and 0 bases at J, with 16 bases in the middle. The length of the CDR3 is 16 residues. As DNA, the CDR3 is TGTGCCAGCAGCGTAATAGGTCTCCAGGCTAACTATGGCTACACCTTC. Translated, it gives CASSVIGLQANYGYTF.

This sequence joins TRBV19 and TRBJ2-7; 8 nucleotides align to TRBD1. CDR1 is LNHDA, CDR2 SQIVND, per germline (reference sequence). With V trimmed by 9 bases and J by 0 bases, 7 bases remained unmatched. The CDR3 contains 14 residues. In DNA, the CDR3 is TGTGCCAGCCGGGACAGGTCCTCCTCCTACGAGCAGTACTTC. It is translated as CASRDRSSSYEQYF.

The chain joins TRBV10-3 to TRBJ2-7, with 10 bases aligning to TRBD2. The V gene's germline CDR1 is ENHRY and CDR2 SYGVKD. The ends lost 6 bases at V and 6 bases at J; junction bases unmatched: 5. The length of the CDR3 is 13 residues. The CDR3 sequence is CAIRAGGPPEQYF. The CDR3 nucleotides are TGTGCCATCAGAGCGGGAGGGCCGCCCGAGCAGTACTTC.

The chain combines TRBV2 with TRBJ1-3, with D perhaps TRBD1 (5 bases). The V gene lost 3 bases and the J gene lost 0 bases, with 12 bases spanning the gap. This CDR3 is built from 16 residues. Germline CDR1 and CDR2: SNHLY and FYNNEI. CDR3 DNA: TGTGCCAGCAGTGAGCTACAGGTCCGCTCTGGAAACACCATATATTTT. Residues: CASSELQVRSGNTIYF.

The J gene is TRBJ1-1, the V gene TRBV18; 7 bases fit TRBD1. Trimming removed 3 bases from V and 0 bases from J; junction bases left unmatched: 7. The CDR3 spans 16 residues. The germline V gene encodes CDR1 KGHSH and CDR2 LQKENI. CDR3 amino acids: CASSPRAGGMNTEAFF. CDR3 bases: TGTGCCAGCTCACCCCGAGCAGGGGGAATGAACACTGAAGCTTTCTTT.

The chain joins TRBV11-3 to TRBJ2-5; D is undetermined. CDR1 SGHNT and CDR2 YENEEA come from the germline V gene. Trimming removed 1 base from V and 2 bases from J, with 8 bases in between. The CDR3 totals 14 residues. The CDR3 DNA follows: TGTGCCAGCAGCTTAGGGGCAGGACAAGAGACCCAGTACTTC. Translating it yields CASSLGAGQETQYF. Full variable domain (rest looked up from reference TRBV11-3 and TRBJ2-5): EAGVVQSPRYKIIEKKQPVAFWCNPISGHNTLYWYLQNLGQGPELLIRYENEEAVDDSQLPKDRFSAERLKGVDSTLKIQPAELGDSAVYLCASSLGAGQETQYFGPGTRLLVL.

The chain combines TRBV19 with TRBJ1-5; TRBD1 is a possible D gene (6 bases). The germline V and J ends were trimmed by 11 bases and 4 bases, with 12 bases remaining between them. Germline CDR1 reads LNHDA; CDR2 reads SQIVND (reference sequence). This CDR3 has 12 residues. The CDR3 DNA reads TGTGCCTGCAACAGGGATAATCAGCCCCAGCATTTT. Protein sequence: CACNRDNQPQHF.